These T cell receptor beta chains were read from a single sample in a study of T cell repertoires in cytomegalovirus infection. TCRdb re-derived calls from the reads in MiXCR, one entry per CDR3 protein. The sample records 680,000 or so distinct CDR3 sequences, approximately 34% being singletons. The sample was PBMCs. These receptor sequences come from a human donor in good health (CMV status not recorded). Some clones in this sample may be carry-over from other donors' samples. Each CDR3 is given with its conserved first and last residue. The D gene is left open where the match is weak. Rows may omit the clone size; those that give it use once, few, many or a size class.

j_call: TRBJ2-2; v_call: TRBV20-1; clone_size: once; d_call: TRBD2; cdr3_aa: CSAEAGAGELFF; cdr3_nt: TGCAGTGCGGAGGCGGGGGCCGGGGAGCTGTTTTTT
j_call: TRBJ1-1; v_call: TRBV7-2; clone_size: many; d_call: NA; cdr3_aa: CASSPSLRGTEAFF; cdr3_nt: TGTGCCAGCAGCCCTTCCTTGAGGGGCACTGAAGCTTTCTTT
j_call: TRBJ1-6; v_call: TRBV6-5; clone_size: NA; d_call: NA; cdr3_aa: CASSYSAILLNSPLHF; cdr3_nt: TGTGCCAGCAGTTACTCGGCGATACTTCTAAATTCACCCCTCCACTTT
j_call: TRBJ1-5; v_call: TRBV28; clone_size: NA; d_call: TRBD1; cdr3_aa: CARSQGTVNQPQHF; cdr3_nt: TGTGCCCGCAGTCAGGGGACAGTTAATCAGCCCCAGCATTTT
j_call: TRBJ1-2; v_call: TRBV27; clone_size: NA; d_call: NA; cdr3_aa: CASTLVGASNYGYTF; cdr3_nt: TGTGCCAGCACCCTGGTAGGGGCAAGCAACTATGGCTACACCTTC
j_call: TRBJ1-1; v_call: TRBV28; clone_size: NA; d_call: NA; cdr3_aa: CSSSFGNLRNTEAFF; cdr3_nt: TGTTCCAGCAGTTTTGGGAATCTGAGGAACACGGAAGCTTTCTTT
j_call: TRBJ2-7; v_call: TRBV19; clone_size: few; d_call: NA; cdr3_aa: CASGPRHLQPRSEQYF; cdr3_nt: TGTGCCAGTGGCCCCCGCCACCTACAACCGAGGAGCGAGCAGTACTTC
j_call: TRBJ1-1; v_call: TRBV29-1; clone_size: NA; d_call: NA; cdr3_aa: CSVETQGTEAFF; cdr3_nt: TGCAGCGTTGAGACACAGGGAACTGAAGCTTTCTTT
j_call: TRBJ2-3; v_call: TRBV19; clone_size: NA; d_call: TRBD1; cdr3_aa: CASIPRTGHTDTQYF; cdr3_nt: TGTGCCAGTATTCCTAGGACAGGGCACACAGATACGCAGTATTTT
j_call: TRBJ1-1; v_call: TRBV6-6; clone_size: few; d_call: TRBD1; cdr3_aa: CASSYGQGWTEAFF; cdr3_nt: TGTGCCAGCAGTTATGGACAGGGTTGGACTGAAGCTTTCTTT
j_call: TRBJ1-5; v_call: TRBV12-3/TRBV12-4; clone_size: NA; d_call: NA; cdr3_aa: CASSLGQGPNQPQHF; cdr3_nt: TGTGCCAGCAGTTTGGGACAAGGGCCCAATCAGCCCCAGCATTTT
j_call: TRBJ2-5; v_call: TRBV24-1; clone_size: few; d_call: NA; cdr3_aa: CATSDLMTQYF; cdr3_nt: TGTGCCACCAGTGATTTGATGACCCAGTACTTC
j_call: TRBJ2-7; v_call: TRBV2; clone_size: NA; d_call: TRBD2; cdr3_aa: CASSEMRLAGDEQYF; cdr3_nt: TGTGCCAGCAGTGAAATGAGGCTAGCGGGGGACGAGCAGTACTTC
j_call: TRBJ2-1; v_call: TRBV9; clone_size: NA; d_call: NA; cdr3_aa: CASSVTNNDRPWEQFF; cdr3_nt: TGTGCCAGCAGCGTGACAAATAACGACAGACCTTGGGAGCAGTTCTTC
j_call: TRBJ2-2; v_call: TRBV6-1; clone_size: NA; d_call: NA; cdr3_aa: CASSEFAGPTGELFF; cdr3_nt: TGTGCCAGCAGTGAATTCGCGGGTCCCACCGGGGAGCTGTTTTTT
j_call: TRBJ2-1; v_call: TRBV7-9; clone_size: NA; d_call: TRBD2; cdr3_aa: CASSFSGRANYEQFF; cdr3_nt: TGTGCCAGCAGCTTCAGCGGGAGGGCTAATTATGAGCAGTTCTTC
j_call: TRBJ1-5; v_call: TRBV19; clone_size: few; d_call: NA; cdr3_aa: CASSIKQSVFSNQPQHF; cdr3_nt: TGTGCCAGTAGTATAAAACAGTCCGTCTTTAGCAATCAGCCCCAGCATTTT
j_call: TRBJ1-5; v_call: TRBV18; clone_size: NA; d_call: NA; cdr3_aa: CASSPRTEQPQHF; cdr3_nt: TGTGCCAGCTCCCCCAGGACAGAACAGCCCCAGCATTTT
j_call: TRBJ2-5; v_call: TRBV28; clone_size: few; d_call: TRBD2; cdr3_aa: CASGRLGTNLETQYF; cdr3_nt: TGTGCCAGCGGCCGTCTGGGGACTAACCTAGAGACCCAGTACTTC
j_call: TRBJ1-1; v_call: TRBV20-1; clone_size: few; d_call: NA; cdr3_aa: CSPGGTEAFF; cdr3_nt: TGCAGCCCCGGAGGAACTGAAGCTTTCTTT
j_call: TRBJ1-2; v_call: TRBV7-2; clone_size: few; d_call: NA; cdr3_aa: CASSPTGLPSGYTF; cdr3_nt: TGTGCCAGCAGCCCTACTGGGCTCCCCTCGGGCTACACCTTC
j_call: TRBJ1-1; v_call: TRBV19; clone_size: NA; d_call: NA; cdr3_aa: CASRSTALNTEAFF; cdr3_nt: TGTGCCAGTAGATCTACGGCTTTGAACACTGAAGCTTTCTTT
j_call: TRBJ1-3; v_call: TRBV28; clone_size: NA; d_call: NA; cdr3_aa: CASNPGHTSGNTIYF; cdr3_nt: TGTGCCAGCAATCCGGGACACACGTCTGGAAACACCATATATTTT
j_call: TRBJ2-1; v_call: TRBV5-1; clone_size: few; d_call: NA; cdr3_aa: CASSLLGQSRDEQFF; cdr3_nt: TGCGCCAGCAGCTTGCTGGGCCAGTCACGAGATGAGCAGTTCTTC
j_call: TRBJ2-5; v_call: TRBV7-2; clone_size: few; d_call: NA; cdr3_aa: CASSLFQSPRETQYF; cdr3_nt: TGTGCCAGCAGCTTATTCCAGTCCCCTCGAGAGACCCAGTACTTC
j_call: TRBJ1-3; v_call: TRBV29-1; clone_size: NA; d_call: NA; cdr3_aa: CACSPLGLSGNTIYF; cdr3_nt: TGCGCTTGTAGCCCTCTAGGGCTATCTGGAAACACCATATATTTT
j_call: TRBJ1-1; v_call: TRBV20-1; clone_size: once; d_call: NA; cdr3_aa: CSANIQGTEAFF; cdr3_nt: TGCAGTGCTAACATCCAGGGCACTGAAGCTTTCTTT
j_call: TRBJ1-5; v_call: TRBV12-3/TRBV12-4; clone_size: few; d_call: NA; cdr3_aa: CASSLGGHYSNQPQHF; cdr3_nt: TGTGCCAGCAGTTTAGGGGGACACTATAGCAATCAGCCCCAGCATTTT
j_call: TRBJ2-7; v_call: TRBV10-3; clone_size: once; d_call: NA; cdr3_aa: CAIREGSYDKSF; cdr3_nt: TGTGCCATCAGGGAGGGCTCCTACGATAAGTCCTTC
j_call: TRBJ1-1; v_call: TRBV5-1; clone_size: NA; d_call: NA; cdr3_aa: CASSEGPHPFF; cdr3_nt: TGCGCCAGCAGCGAGGGACCTCACCCCTTTTTT
j_call: TRBJ2-1; v_call: TRBV7-2; clone_size: many; d_call: TRBD2; cdr3_aa: CASSLGLAGNGFF; cdr3_nt: TGTGCCAGCAGCTTAGGACTAGCGGGTAATGGGTTCTTC
j_call: TRBJ2-1; v_call: TRBV27; clone_size: NA; d_call: NA; cdr3_aa: CASSLSPQLNRNEQFF; cdr3_nt: TGTGCCAGCAGTTTAAGTCCGCAATTAAACCGCAATGAGCAGTTCTTC
j_call: TRBJ1-5; v_call: TRBV2; clone_size: NA; d_call: NA; cdr3_aa: CASSRQANNQPQHF; cdr3_nt: TGTGCCAGCAGTAGACAGGCGAACAATCAGCCCCAGCATTTT
j_call: TRBJ2-2; v_call: TRBV27; clone_size: once; d_call: TRBD2; cdr3_aa: CASSIWTSGRGTGELFF; cdr3_nt: TGTGCCAGCAGTATATGGACTAGCGGGAGAGGGACCGGGGAGCTGTTTTTT
j_call: TRBJ1-4; v_call: TRBV6-1; clone_size: NA; d_call: TRBD1; cdr3_aa: CASIRTGATNEKLFF; cdr3_nt: TGTGCCAGCATCCGGACAGGGGCAACTAATGAAAAACTGTTTTTT
j_call: TRBJ1-5; v_call: TRBV6-2/TRBV6-3; clone_size: NA; d_call: NA; cdr3_aa: CASLGRVNQPQHF; cdr3_nt: TGTGCCAGCCTCGGCAGGGTCAATCAGCCCCAGCATTTT
j_call: TRBJ1-5; v_call: TRBV23-1; clone_size: NA; d_call: NA; cdr3_aa: CASSQFLGGGSYSNQPQHF; cdr3_nt: TGCGCCAGCAGTCAATTTCTAGGTGGGGGAAGTTATAGCAATCAGCCCCAGCATTTT
j_call: TRBJ1-2; v_call: TRBV20-1; clone_size: NA; d_call: TRBD1; cdr3_aa: CSATGQGNYGYTF; cdr3_nt: TGCAGTGCTACCGGACAGGGGAACTATGGCTACACCTTC
j_call: TRBJ1-2; v_call: TRBV28; clone_size: few; d_call: TRBD1; cdr3_aa: CASRTGTGGGEANYGYTF; cdr3_nt: TGTGCCAGCAGGACCGGGACAGGGGGCGGCGAGGCTAACTATGGCTACACCTTC
j_call: TRBJ2-7; v_call: TRBV10-3; clone_size: NA; d_call: TRBD2; cdr3_aa: CAIRSGSGDEQYF; cdr3_nt: TGTGCCATCAGGAGCGGGAGTGGGGACGAGCAGTACTTC
j_call: TRBJ2-2; v_call: TRBV2; clone_size: few; d_call: TRBD1; cdr3_aa: CASSEGDRVTGELFF; cdr3_nt: TGTGCCAGCAGTGAAGGGGACAGGGTCACCGGGGAGCTGTTTTTT